The clone carrying this TCR beta chain was detected only a few times. Its target is unknown. This sample was taken from a study of vaccination and CD4 T cells after COVID-19. Study-wide points: Among reactive clones from convalescent patients, a median around 90% appeared only post-vaccination. Vaccine-specific clones numbering 304 of 307 showed spike mono-reactivity in convalescent patients.

The study sequenced cultured CD4+ T cell DNA using the Oncomine TCR Beta short-read assay. TCRdb used MiXCR to reprocess the PCR reads, holding one entry per CDR3 protein. The sample has about 15,000 distinct CDR3 sequences, roughly half seen once. Treatment: roughly 10-day PBMC culture with coronavirus spike peptide pools or control peptides (ViraFEST assay). Peptide pools at 8 to 10 ug/ml, together with roughly 10 IU/ml IL-2, were added to cultures of some 1.9 million PBMCs per well. Cultures got half-medium changes with IL-2 on days 3 and 7. In germline, CDR1 is SGHNT, CDR2 YENEEA. The CDR3 is made up of 14 amino acids. V was trimmed by 1 base and J by 1 base, leaving 7 bases between them.

This clonotype was sampled from a human donor who had recovered from COVID-19. The sequenced sample consisted of CD4+ T cells from blood, cultured in vitro. The chain links TRBV11-3 to TRBJ2-5; D is possibly TRBD2 (6 bases). The CDR3 sequence is CASSLAGAQETQYF. For the CDR3, the DNA is TGTGCCAGCAGCTTAGCGGGAGCCCAAGAGACCCAGTACTTC. The entire variable domain, with the rest obtained from reference TRBV11-3 and TRBJ2-5, is as follows: EAGVVQSPRYKIIEKKQPVAFWCNPISGHNTLYWYLQNLGQGPELLIRYENEEAVDDSQLPKDRFSAERLKGVDSTLKIQPAELGDSAVYLCASSLAGAQETQYFGPGTRLLVL.